One sample yielded the 23 T cell receptor beta chains listed below, sequenced in a study of cytomegalovirus exposure and HLA in healthy donors. A multiplex PCR was run with 60 Vbeta primers and 13 Jbeta primers. Sequencing was performed with immunoSEQ multiplex PCR; in TCRdb, only in-frame clones are kept and a portion is missing. The table lists around 150,000 clones, just under 80% of them singletons. Sequencing was carried out using PBMCs. The source is a woman in her 50s in good health and CMV-seronegative.

The genes are TRBV18 and TRBJ2-3, with 7 bases fitting TRBD2. J was trimmed by 0 bases and V by 1 base; bases with no gene match: 7. The CDR3 sequence is 17 residues long. Looked up from germline, CDR1 is KGHSH and CDR2 is LQKENI. CDR3 bases: TGTGCCAGCTCACCACTGGGGCTAGCGGCTAGCACAGATACGCAGTATTTT. Protein: CASSPLGLAASTDTQYF. The whole variable domain, remainder taken from reference TRBV18 and TRBJ2-3, is NAGVMQNPRHLVRRRGQEARLRCSPMKGHSHVYWYRQLPEEGLKFMVYLQKENIIDESGMPKERFSAEFPKEGPSILRIQQVVRGDSAAYFCASSPLGLAASTDTQYFGPGTRLTVL.

This chain uses TRBV29-1 with TRBJ2-1, with D unclear. In germline, CDR1 is SQVTM, CDR2 ANQGSEA. The CDR3 has 11 residues. V lost 1 base to trimming and J lost 9 bases, with 7 bases between them. The CDR3 DNA sequence: TGCAGCGTTGAAGGTGCGCCTGAGCAGTTCTTC. The encoded protein is CSVEGAPEQFF.

The chain carries TRBV6-5 and TRBJ2-3, with TRBD2 identical over 8 bases. J gave up 2 bases and V 4 bases, and 8 bases lay outside the gene matches. CDR3 length equals 16 residues. Germline assignment: CDR1 MNHEY and CDR2 SVGAGI. In DNA, the CDR3 is TGTGCCAGCAGTTCCCCGGGGGGGATGAACACAGATACGCAGTATTTT. Protein sequence: CASSSPGGMNTDTQYF.

The chain joins TRBV2 to TRBJ2-5, with 8 nucleotides matching TRBD1. The J call is doubtful: the DNA matches TRBJ2-7 better. There are 12 residues in the CDR3. Germline CDR1 reads SNHLY; CDR2 reads FYNNEI. The CDR3: CASSAGGNEQYF. DNA of the CDR3: TGTGCCAGCAGTGCAGGGGGCAACGAGCAGTACTTC.

The V call is TRBV10-3, the J call TRBJ1-2, with D possibly being TRBD1 (5 bases). The length of the CDR3 is 14 residues. Germline values: CDR1 ENHRY, CDR2 SYGVKD. V lost 2 bases to trimming and J lost 4 bases, with 11 bases between them. Written as DNA, the CDR3 is TGTGCCATCAGTGAGGGGCAGGGTTTCTATGGCTACACCTTC. Residues: CAISEGQGFYGYTF.

This clone was observed a single time. This chain connects TRBV19 to TRBJ2-1; TRBD2 aligns across 9 bases. The length of the CDR3 is 16 residues. After removal of 3 bases from V and 7 bases from J, the junction contained 10 bases not matched to a gene. CDR1 LNHDA and CDR2 SQIVND come from the germline V gene (reference sequence). The CDR3 DNA follows: TGTGCCAGTAGTATCCTAGCGGGGCCATCTCGAAATGAGCAGTTCTTC. It is translated as CASSILAGPSRNEQFF.

Note on this clone: This CDR3 is also generated by other DNA sequences in the sample. The chain carries TRBV9 and TRBJ2-7; 7 nucleotides align to TRBD1. CDR1 is SGDLS, CDR2 YYNGEE, per germline. Losses at the gene ends were 0 bases for V and 3 bases for J; bases not matched to a gene: 3. The CDR3 runs to 14 residues. The CDR3 DNA reads as TGTGCCAGCAGCGTAGGACAGGGAAACTACGAGCAGTACTTC. Protein sequence: CASSVGQGNYEQYF. Full variable domain (rest looked up from reference TRBV9 and TRBJ2-7): DSGVTQTPKHLITATGQRVTLRCSPRSGDLSVYWYQQSLDQGLQFLIQYYNGEERAKGNILERFSAQQFPDLHSELNLSSLELGDSALYFCASSVGQGNYEQYFGPGTRLTVT.

The chain recombines TRBV28 with TRBJ2-3; D unclear. Germline V CDR1 and CDR2: MDHEN, SYDVKM. The CDR3 loop spans 12 amino acids. Trimming shortened V by 6 bases and J by 2 bases, and 6 bases separated the two germline ends. CDR3 protein: CASRADTDTQYF. In DNA form, the CDR3 reads TGTGCCAGCAGGGCGGACACAGATACGCAGTATTTT.

The gene calls are TRBV5-1 and TRBJ1-4, with D uncertain. Per the germline V gene, CDR1 is SGHRS and CDR2 is YFSETQ. The ends were cut back, 0 bases at V and 4 bases at J, with 7 bases in the middle. The CDR3 sequence is 14 residues long. CDR3 sequence reads: CASSLGAVNEKLFF. CDR3 in DNA: TGCGCCAGCAGCTTGGGAGCCGTTAATGAAAAACTGTTTTTT.

J is TRBJ2-3 and V is TRBV9; 15 nucleotides agree with TRBD2. The CDR3 has 21 amino acids. From germline, CDR1 is SGDLS and CDR2 YYNGEE. The junction had 20 bases not matched to a gene; V was cut back by 0 bases and J by 9 bases. The DNA for the CDR3 is TGTGCCAGCAGCGTAGATCCGGGACTAGCGGGGGGCGTCCTCCCCAGGGGCACGCAGTATTTT. The encoded protein is CASSVDPGLAGGVLPRGTQYF.

The chain carries TRBV18 and TRBJ2-1; D uncertain. In germline, CDR1 is KGHSH, CDR2 LQKENI. The CDR3 has 15 amino acids. Trimming removed 4 bases from V and 0 bases from J, with 10 bases in between. This CDR3 is CASSHGVSSYNEQFF. As DNA, the CDR3 is TGTGCCAGCTCACACGGAGTAAGCTCCTACAATGAGCAGTTCTTC.

This clone has a single count. The CDR3: CASSRQTGGDEKLFF. The CDR3 nucleotides read TGTGCCAGCAGCCGACAGACAGGGGGAGATGAAAAACTGTTTTTT. The chain employs TRBV28 and TRBJ1-4, with 9 positions matching TRBD1. The V segment lost 6 bases and the J segment 6 bases; nucleotides outside the gene matches: 8. The germline CDR1 and CDR2 sequences are MDHEN and SYDVKM. The CDR3 is made up of 15 amino acids.

V is TRBV27 and J is TRBJ2-1; 9 nucleotides agree with TRBD2. Trimming removed 5 bases from V and 9 bases from J; junction bases left unmatched: 8. There are 14 residues in the CDR3. Germline V gene lookup returns CDR1 MNHEY and CDR2 SMNVEV (reference sequence). CDR3 bases: TGTGCCAGCAGTGAGGGACTAGCTATAACTGAGCAGTTCTTC. Protein: CASSEGLAITEQFF.

This clone appeared once. V is TRBV18 and J is TRBJ2-5; 7 positions agree with TRBD2. CDR3 size: 15 residues. The germline CDR1 and CDR2 sequences are KGHSH and LQKENI. V gave up 1 base and J gave up 4 bases; unmatched junction bases: 6. CDR3 nucleotides: TGTGCCAGCTCACCACTTGCGGGGGTTGGAGAGACCCAGTACTTC. Translating it yields CASSPLAGVGETQYF.

The V gene is TRBV28, the J gene TRBJ1-2, with D possibly matching TRBD1 (5 bases). Trimming took 3 bases from V and 8 from J, leaving 25 bases between them. CDR3 length: 17 amino acids. CDR1 MDHEN and CDR2 SYDVKM come from the germline V gene. The CDR3 nucleotides are TGTGCCAGCAGTTTCGCCGGGGGTCCCGCGTTGGGAGAGGGCTACACCTTC. Translating it yields CASSFAGGPALGEGYTF.

J is TRBJ2-1 and V is TRBV5-4; no reliable D call. In germline, CDR1 is SGHNT, CDR2 YYREEE (reference sequence). With 2 bases removed from V and 1 base from J, the gap between germline ends came to 13 bases. The CDR3 is made up of 16 amino acids. CDR3 sequence reads: CASSFGLVGSYNEQFF. CDR3 nucleotide sequence: TGTGCCAGCAGCTTTGGTCTAGTCGGGTCCTACAATGAGCAGTTCTTC.

The genes are TRBV7-9 and TRBJ2-1; D might be TRBD1 (6 bases). Per germline, CDR1 SEHNR and CDR2 FQNEAQ (reference sequence). The CDR3 sequence is 16 residues long. The V gene lost 5 bases and the J gene lost 4 bases, with 18 bases spanning the gap. CDR3 residues: CASSGGLGLHYNEQFF. The CDR3 coding sequence is TGTGCCAGCAGCGGGGGCCTTGGGCTCCATTACAATGAGCAGTTCTTC. Using reference TRBV7-9 and TRBJ2-1 for the parts outside the CDR3, the full variable domain is DTGVSQNPRHKITKRGQNVTFRCDPISEHNRLYWYRQTLGQGPEFLTYFQNEAQLEKSRLLSDRFSAERPKGSFSTLEIQRTEQGDSAMYLCASSGGLGLHYNEQFFGPGTRLTVL.

J is TRBJ1-2 and V is TRBV5-1, with TRBD1 matching 9 bases. J was trimmed by 2 bases and V by 4 bases; bases with no gene match: 3. The CDR3 has 14 amino acids. Per germline, CDR1 SGHRS and CDR2 YFSETQ. CDR3 in DNA: TGCGCCAGCAGCCAACAGGGGGCGAACTATGGCTACACCTTC. It encodes CASSQQGANYGYTF.

The chain links TRBV5-6 to TRBJ2-3, with 14 bases lining up with TRBD2. This CDR3 comprises 19 residues. CDR1 and CDR2 (germline): SGHDT, YYEEEE. The V segment lost 3 bases and the J segment 1 base; nucleotides outside the gene matches: 10. The CDR3 DNA is TGTGCCAGCAGCTCTGGACTAGCGGGAGGTTTCGGTGGCACAGATACGCAGTATTTT. This translates into CASSSGLAGGFGGTDTQYF.

This chain joins TRBV4-2 and TRBJ1-3; TRBD1 matches at 8 bases. Looked up from germline, CDR1 is LGHNA and CDR2 is YNFKEQ. After removal of 6 bases from V and 0 bases from J, the junction contained 4 bases not matched to a gene. The CDR3 totals 15 residues. Written as DNA, the CDR3 is TGTGCCAGCAGACACAGGGGGAGCTCTGGAAACACCATATATTTT. Amino acids: CASRHRGSSGNTIYF.

The genes are TRBV2 and TRBJ2-3; D call uncertain. The V and J ends lost 2 bases and 2 bases respectively, with 17 bases between them. Germline loops: CDR1 SNHLY, CDR2 FYNNEI. CDR3 length equals 17 residues. The CDR3 region has the DNA TGTGCCAGCAGTGAAACGTACTGGAACGCGGCCACAGATACGCAGTATTTT. This translates into CASSETYWNAATDTQYF.

This clone showed up just a few times. This rearrangement joins TRBV19 to TRBJ1-1, with 8 bases fitting TRBD1. This CDR3 spans 13 amino acids. Losses at the gene ends were 3 bases for V and 7 bases for J; bases not matched to a gene: 4. Germline V gene sequence: CDR1 LNHDA, CDR2 SQIVND (reference sequence). The CDR3 DNA follows: TGTGCCAGTAGTATCTCCGGACAGGGTGAAGCTTTCTTT. Protein: CASSISGQGEAFF.

The rearrangement joins TRBV15 to TRBJ2-5; 11 bases map to TRBD2. The CDR3 extends over 16 amino acids. V shed 0 bases and J 2 bases; nucleotides not matched to a gene: 2. CDR1 is LNHNV and CDR2 is YYDKDF in the germline V gene (reference sequence). The CDR3 loop is CATSRDLAGGQETQYF. CDR3 bases: TGTGCCACCAGCAGAGACCTAGCGGGGGGACAAGAGACCCAGTACTTC.